This T cell receptor beta chain was sequenced for a study of blood T cell repertoires in COVID-19. Germline CDR1 reads MNHEY; CDR2 reads SVGAGI. The CDR3 runs 16 residues. The V segment lost 2 bases and the J segment 5 bases; nucleotides outside the gene matches: 8. Generated by immunoSEQ multiplex PCR, the TCRdb table keeps only in-frame clones and is missing some. The repertoire holds 200,000 to 300,000 clones, with 80% to 90% as singletons. The sequencing input was peripheral blood. This receptor was taken from a woman aged 70-85 years with acute or convalescent COVID-19. The V call is TRBV6-5, the J call TRBJ1-4, with 7 positions matching TRBD1. For the CDR3, the DNA is TGTGCCAGCAGTTACACCCTAAGGGGGCTGAATGAAAAACTGTTTTTT. Translating it yields CASSYTLRGLNEKLFF.